Here is one TCR beta chain with its context. As processed by the authors: Reference gene primer amplification gave estimated nucleated cell counts. Repertoires were generated with immunoSEQ multiplex PCR, while TCRdb's copy carries only in-frame clones and drops some. V and J calls and clone size are copied from that table; D and trimming were computed from the DNA. The sample holds about 83,000 clones; around 87% are singletons and the top ten take about 2.9%. The sample originates from a study of blood T cell repertoires in COVID-19. Study overall: Spain, Italy and the United States supplied samples that represented acute and convalescent COVID-19. Sources were T cells, B-cell-depleted T cells, or PBMCs; the material itself was cDNA or gDNA.

Germline V gene lookup returns CDR1 SQVTM and CDR2 ANQGSEA. This CDR3 is built from 13 residues. The source material was peripheral blood. The TCR comes from a woman in her forties or fifties with active or convalescent COVID-19. The rearrangement links TRBV29-1 to TRBJ2-7; D uncertain. Matching the DNA end better, TRBJ2-5 makes the J call doubtful. CDR3 region: CSVMPGSQETQYF. CDR3 coding DNA: TGCAGCGTGATGCCCGGGTCTCAAGAGACCCAGTACTTC.